This T cell receptor (beta chain) was sequenced in a study of T cell responses to AZD1222 COVID-19 vaccine. General study points: Reportedly, nearly half the spike-specific TCRs target unmutated variant regions. Spike-specific TCR breadth and depth rose after two AZD1222 doses. White British ancestry dominated among donors, who included more females, and clonal diversity was possibly underestimated.

CDR1 and CDR2 (germline): LNHDA, SQIVND (reference sequence). CDR3 length equals 16 residues. The V and J ends lost 1 base and 1 base respectively, with 11 bases between them. Assay used: immunoSEQ multiplex PCR; TCRdb lists only in-frame clones, some missing. This sample has some 130,000 clones; approximately 91% occur once, and the top ten carry about 1.9%. Concerning this clone: Its antigen is not known.

The chain carries TRBV19 and TRBJ1-5, with D maybe TRBD1 (5 bases). The sample here was peripheral blood, taken 28 days after the second AZD1222 dose. This TCR came from an adult who received the AZD1222 COVID-19 vaccine. The CDR3 loop reads CASSIVGGESNQPQHF. The CDR3 DNA reads TGTGCCAGTAGTATAGTTGGGGGGGAAAGCAATCAGCCCCAGCATTTT.